The 32 T cell receptor beta chains below all came from one sample that was sequenced in a study of blood T cell repertoires in COVID-19. The method was immunoSEQ multiplex PCR; TCRdb's version includes in-frame clones alone and lacks a portion of them. This sample carries around 170,000 clones, roughly 83% of them seen once, and the ten largest clones take about 14%. Material: peripheral blood. These receptors originate from a young man with active or convalescent COVID-19.

J is TRBJ1-3 and V is TRBV18, with a possible D match to TRBD1 (5 bases). Germline V lookup: CDR1 KGHSH, CDR2 LQKENI. The CDR3 loop spans 15 amino acids. The V end was cut by 4 bases, the J end by 0 bases, with 10 bases between. CDR3 protein: CASSQSRASGNTIYF. The CDR3 nucleotides read TGTGCCAGCTCACAAAGCAGGGCCTCTGGAAACACCATATATTTT.

This rearrangement joins TRBV7-8 to TRBJ1-1; 7 bases fit TRBD1. This CDR3 comprises 13 residues. The V and J ends lost 2 bases and 5 bases, in that order; junction bases with no gene match: 2. Per the germline V gene, CDR1 is SGHVS and CDR2 is FQNEAQ. The CDR3 sequence: CASSLSGGTEAFF. As DNA, the CDR3 is TGTGCCAGCAGCTTATCAGGGGGGACTGAAGCTTTCTTT.

V gene TRBV15 combines with J gene TRBJ2-1; maybe TRBD2 (6 bases). The ends were cut back, 0 bases at V and 0 bases at J, with 9 bases in the middle. Germline CDR1 LNHNV, CDR2 YYDKDF (reference sequence). The CDR3 has 16 amino acids. The CDR3 is CATSRDGGFSYNEQFF. Here the CDR3 DNA reads TGTGCCACCAGCAGAGATGGGGGGTTCTCCTACAATGAGCAGTTCTTC.

The V call is TRBV27, the J call TRBJ2-2; maybe TRBD1 (6 bases). Germline CDR1 and CDR2: MNHEY and SMNVEV (reference sequence). The CDR3 loop spans 14 amino acids. V lost 6 bases and J 1 base, leaving 9 bases between the germline ends. The CDR3 sequence: CASRRQVNTGELFF. The CDR3 DNA reads TGTGCCAGCAGGAGACAGGTGAACACCGGGGAGCTGTTTTTT.

V usage is TRBV5-1 and J usage is TRBJ2-5, with a weak D call TRBD1 (7 bases). This CDR3 has 16 amino acids. The germline gives CDR1 SGHRS, CDR2 YFSETQ. The germline V and J ends were trimmed by 3 bases and 5 bases, with 20 bases remaining between them. In DNA form, the CDR3 reads TGCGCCAGCAGCTCAGGGGGGCAGGGGCCGGTGGAGACCCAGTACTTC. Its protein is CASSSGGQGPVETQYF. Looking up the rest from reference TRBV5-1 and TRBJ2-5 gives the full variable domain: KAGVTQTPRYLIKTRGQQVTLSCSPISGHRSVSWYQQTPGQGLQFLFEYFSETQRNKGNFPGRFSGRQFSNSRSEMNVSTLELGDSALYLCASSSGGQGPVETQYFGPGTRLLVL.

This chain uses TRBV27 with TRBJ1-5; 7 bases are shared with TRBD1. CDR1 and CDR2 from the germline V gene are MNHEY and SMNVEV (reference sequence). The J segment lost 5 bases and the V segment lost 1 base, leaving 5 bases of the junction unmatched. This CDR3 contains 15 residues. The chain's CDR3 is CASSLYGDRDQPQHF. DNA for the CDR3: TGTGCCAGCAGTTTATATGGGGACAGAGATCAGCCCCAGCATTTT.

This clone was counted a single time. The V call is TRBV13, the J call TRBJ2-1; the D gene is possibly TRBD2 (6 bases). V was cut by 5 bases and J by 8 bases, with 13 bases left in between. Germline V gene lookup returns CDR1 PRHDT and CDR2 FYEKMQ (reference sequence). This CDR3 contains 13 residues. The CDR3 loop reads CASSPGRFDEQFF. As DNA, the CDR3 is TGTGCCAGCAGCCCTGGGAGGTTTGATGAGCAGTTCTTC. Full variable domain (missing parts from reference TRBV13 and TRBJ2-1): AAGVIQSPRHLIKEKRETATLKCYPIPRHDTVYWYQQGPGQDPQFLISFYEKMQSDKGSIPDRFSAQQFSDYHSELNMSSLELGDSALYFCASSPGRFDEQFFGPGTRLTVL.

The V gene is TRBV6-5, the J gene TRBJ1-2; no definite D call. The V end lost 4 bases, the J end lost 3 bases, and 12 bases lay between the germline ends. The CDR3 covers 14 residues. Germline V CDR1 and CDR2: MNHEY, SVGAGI. CDR3 sequence reads: CASSFHERDYGYTF. CDR3 nucleotide sequence: TGTGCCAGCAGTTTCCACGAGAGGGACTATGGCTACACCTTC.

J is TRBJ2-5 and V is TRBV15; weak D call: TRBD2 (5 bases). The CDR3 totals 14 residues. Germline CDR1 and CDR2: LNHNV and YYDKDF (reference sequence). V shed 1 base and J shed 4 bases, with 10 bases lying between them. The CDR3 here is CATSRALAGETQYF. The CDR3, as DNA: TGTGCCACCAGCAGAGCGCTCGCGGGAGAGACCCAGTACTTC.

V usage is TRBV5-8 and J usage is TRBJ2-5; 7 bases align to TRBD1. The V segment lost 0 bases and the J segment 5 bases; nucleotides outside the gene matches: 7. This CDR3 contains 15 residues. Germline loops: CDR1 SGHTS, CDR2 YDEGEE. Here the CDR3 DNA reads TGTGCCAGCAGCTTGGGACAGGGAATCAGGGAGACCCAGTACTTC. This translates into CASSLGQGIRETQYF.

The chain recombines TRBV5-5 with TRBJ1-2; 8 bases are a match to TRBD1. Germline CDR1 reads SGHKS; CDR2 reads YYEKEE (reference sequence). The CDR3 is 13 residues long. V was clipped by 4 bases and J by 6 bases; unmatched bases: 5. The CDR3 coding sequence is TGTGCCAGCAGCCCGACAGGGGTCAATGGCTACACCTTC. As protein: CASSPTGVNGYTF.

The chain carries TRBV4-2 and TRBJ2-7, with TRBD2 matching over 11 bases. Unmatched junction bases numbered 1, after V lost 3 bases and J lost 6 bases. Germline values: CDR1 LGHNA, CDR2 YNFKEQ. CDR3 size: 13 residues. CDR3 sequence reads: CASSQGTSGEQYF. CDR3 sequence (DNA): TGTGCCAGCAGCCAGGGGACTAGCGGCGAGCAGTACTTC.

This clone was counted between two and nine times. This chain uses TRBV11-2 with TRBJ1-1; 8 bases are shared with TRBD1. The trim removed 4 bases at V and 0 bases at J, leaving 4 bases unmatched. The CDR3 has 15 amino acids. Germline V gives CDR1 SGHAT, CDR2 FQNNGV. CDR3 bases: TGTGCCAGCAGCTCCAGGGGGCAACTGAACACTGAAGCTTTCTTT. Translating it yields CASSSRGQLNTEAFF.

This clone was picked up a small number of times. The chain carries TRBV5-5 and TRBJ2-7, with D perhaps TRBD1 (6 bases). V was pared by 1 base and J by 4 bases, with 6 bases between. CDR3 size: 12 residues. CDR1 and CDR2 from the germline V gene are SGHKS and YYEKEE (reference sequence). CDR3 bases: TGTGCCAGCAGCTTGACAGGGTACGAGCAGTACTTC. It is translated as CASSLTGYEQYF.

The V and J genes are TRBV5-8 and TRBJ2-7; 14 nucleotides match TRBD2. The CDR3 consists of 15 residues. J gave up 3 bases and V 4 bases, and 3 bases lay outside the gene matches. Germline values: CDR1 SGHTS, CDR2 YDEGEE. CDR3 sequence reads: CASSRGLAGVYEQYF. The DNA of the CDR3 is TGTGCCAGCAGCCGGGGACTAGCGGGAGTCTACGAGCAGTACTTC.

This sequence joins TRBV28 and TRBJ2-7; D is possibly TRBD1 (6 bases). The germline V and J ends were trimmed by 6 bases and 3 bases, with 15 bases remaining between them. Germline CDR1 and CDR2: MDHEN and SYDVKM. CDR3 length equals 14 residues. The CDR3 region is CASRPGTKVYEQYF. The CDR3 DNA follows: TGTGCCAGCAGGCCCGGGACAAAAGTCTACGAGCAGTACTTC.

J is TRBJ1-2 and V is TRBV5-4; weak D call: TRBD1 (6 bases). Trimming left V 6 bases short and J 5 bases short, with 14 bases between. The germline V gene encodes CDR1 SGHNT and CDR2 YYREEE (reference sequence). The CDR3 sequence is 13 residues long. CDR3 protein: CASKMDSYYGYTF. In DNA form, the CDR3 reads TGTGCCAGCAAGATGGACAGCTATTATGGCTACACCTTC.

The V and J genes are TRBV15 and TRBJ2-1, with D perhaps TRBD2 (6 bases). Germline CDR1 LNHNV, CDR2 YYDKDF (reference sequence). The CDR3 spans 15 residues. V lost 0 bases and J lost 7, with 13 bases in between. CDR3 region: CATSRDGGKPNEQFF. The CDR3 nucleotides read TGTGCCACCAGCAGAGATGGGGGGAAGCCGAATGAGCAGTTCTTC.

This clone has just a few counts. The CDR3 region has the DNA TGTGCCAGCAGTTACCCAGGGGCGTATTCACCCCTCCACTTT. Translated, it gives CASSYPGAYSPLHF. The chain recombines TRBV6-6 with TRBJ1-6; maybe TRBD1 (6 bases). This CDR3 spans 14 amino acids. The V and J ends lost 2 bases and 8 bases respectively, with 10 bases between them. Germline V CDR1 and CDR2: MNHNY, SVGAGI (reference sequence).

The V and J genes are TRBV9 and TRBJ2-1; possibly TRBD1 for D (6 bases). Germline V gene lookup returns CDR1 SGDLS and CDR2 YYNGEE. The V gene lost 0 bases and the J gene lost 1 base, with 8 bases spanning the gap. The CDR3 extends over 15 amino acids. The chain's CDR3 is CASSVGGGSYNEQFF. The CDR3 nucleotides read TGTGCCAGCAGCGTAGGAGGGGGTTCCTACAATGAGCAGTTCTTC.

The V gene is TRBV7-6, the J gene TRBJ1-3; 8 bases align to TRBD1. This CDR3 contains 16 residues. The germline gives CDR1 SGHVS, CDR2 FNYEAQ. The trim removed 4 bases at V and 0 bases at J, leaving 5 bases unmatched. CDR3 sequence reads: CASSSPGQDSGNTIYF. The CDR3 nucleotides read TGTGCCAGCAGCTCCCCGGGACAGGACTCTGGAAACACCATATATTTT.

The chain uses TRBV14 and TRBJ2-1, with 8 positions matching TRBD2. Trimming at V came to 8 bases and at J to 3 bases, leaving 9 bases not matched to a gene. CDR1 and CDR2 from the germline V gene are SGHDN and FVKESK. The CDR3 spans 15 residues. CDR3 sequence: CASAPGGMIYNEQFF. CDR3 DNA: TGTGCCAGCGCTCCGGGGGGGATGATCTACAATGAGCAGTTCTTC. The variable domain in full, completed from reference TRBV14 and TRBJ2-1, reads EAGVTQFPSHSVIEKGQTVTLRCDPISGHDNLYWYRRVMGKEIKFLLHFVKESKQDESGMPNNRFLAERTGGTYSTLKVQPAELEDSGVYFCASAPGGMIYNEQFFGPGTRLTVL.

Only a few counts were recorded for this clone. This chain links TRBV5-1 with TRBJ1-3; TRBD1 matches at 8 bases. Germline values: CDR1 SGHRS, CDR2 YFSETQ. This CDR3 spans 18 amino acids. The V gene end was trimmed by 4 bases and the J gene end by 0 bases; junction bases not matched to a gene: 12. CDR3 bases: TGCGCCAGCAGCGCCGGGACAGGCGGCCCAAGCTCTGGAAACACCATATATTTT. This gives the protein CASSAGTGGPSSGNTIYF.

J is TRBJ1-1 and V is TRBV29-1; D is uncertain. Germline V gene lookup returns CDR1 SQVTM and CDR2 ANQGSEA. The CDR3 spans 12 residues. Trimming stripped 6 bases from V and 5 bases from J, with 13 bases between. The CDR3 bases are TGCAGCGTAAAAGAGGGAGAAACTGAAGCTTTCTTT. Encoded protein: CSVKEGETEAFF. Using reference TRBV29-1 and TRBJ1-1 for the parts outside the CDR3, the full variable domain is SAVISQKPSRDICQRGTSLTIQCQVDSQVTMMFWYRQQPGQSLTLIATANQGSEATYESGFVIDKFPISRPNLTFSTLTVSNMSPEDSSIYLCSVKEGETEAFFGQGTRLTVV.

The chain couples TRBV11-3 to TRBJ1-5; 7 bases fit TRBD1. There are 16 residues in the CDR3. Germline V gene lookup returns CDR1 SGHNT and CDR2 YENEEA. V was pared by 4 bases and J by 1 base, with 7 bases of the junction left unmatched. This chain's CDR3 is CASSSRQGMSNQPQHF. The CDR3 region has the DNA TGTGCCAGCAGCTCCAGACAGGGCATGAGCAATCAGCCCCAGCATTTT.

The chain recombines TRBV18 with TRBJ1-4; a possible D gene is TRBD1 (6 bases). The CDR3 contains 15 residues. Trimming removed 1 base at V and 1 base at J, with 7 bases between. Germline assignment: CDR1 KGHSH and CDR2 LQKENI. CDR3 loop: CASSPLQGTNEKLFF. The CDR3, as DNA: TGTGCCAGCTCACCACTACAGGGAACTAATGAAAAACTGTTTTTT.

The chain recombines TRBV6-5 with TRBJ2-2; TRBD1 matches 8 bases. The CDR3 spans 15 residues. Germline-derived CDR1 and CDR2 are MNHEY and SVGAGI. J lost 6 bases, V lost 2 bases, and 5 bases had no gene match. CDR3 residues: CASSYEGQVAGELFF. The CDR3 nucleotides read TGTGCCAGCAGTTACGAGGGACAGGTGGCCGGGGAGCTGTTTTTT.

The CDR3 bases are TGTGCCAGCAGTTTATACAGGGAGAGGACAGATACGCAGTATTTT. It yields the protein CASSLYRERTDTQYF. The rearrangement uses TRBV27 and TRBJ2-3; D is possibly TRBD1 (6 bases). Germline values: CDR1 MNHEY, CDR2 SMNVEV (reference sequence). V was pared by 1 base and J by 3 bases, with 11 bases between. The CDR3 runs 15 residues.

The chain links TRBV24-1 to TRBJ2-1; TRBD2 matches 10 bases. CDR1 and CDR2 (germline): KGHDR, SFDVKD. The CDR3 loop spans 15 amino acids. V shed 1 base, J shed 4 bases, and the junction held 0 bases outside the gene matches. For the CDR3, the DNA is TGTGCCACCAGTGATTTAGCGGGAGGGTACAATGAGCAGTTCTTC. This translates into CATSDLAGGYNEQFF.

This chain joins TRBV18 and TRBJ1-2; D gene unclear. The CDR3 is made up of 14 amino acids. Trimming cost V 6 bases and J 2 bases, with 13 bases left between them. Germline assignment: CDR1 KGHSH and CDR2 LQKENI. CDR3 sequence reads: CASSPGLGNYGYTF. The CDR3 nucleotides read TGTGCCAGCTCCCCCGGACTCGGCAACTATGGCTACACCTTC. The variable domain in full, completed from reference TRBV18 and TRBJ1-2, reads NAGVMQNPRHLVRRRGQEARLRCSPMKGHSHVYWYRQLPEEGLKFMVYLQKENIIDESGMPKERFSAEFPKEGPSILRIQQVVRGDSAAYFCASSPGLGNYGYTFGSGTRLTVV.

The rearrangement links TRBV30 to TRBJ2-1; 8 bases fit TRBD2. V trimming: 3 bases; J trimming: 7 bases; junction bases outside the gene matches: 8. CDR3 length: 14 amino acids. Germline V gene data show CDR1 as GTSNPN and CDR2 as SVGIG (reference sequence). CDR3 in DNA: TGTGCCTGGAGAGGCGGGAGGTGGGGGAATGAGCAGTTCTTC. It yields the protein CAWRGGRWGNEQFF.

V is TRBV3-1 (or the pseudogene TRBV3-2) and J is TRBJ1-2; D might be TRBD1 (5 bases). This CDR3 has 15 residues. Germline CDR1 is LGHDT and CDR2 is YNNKEL (reference sequence). Trimming pared 4 bases from V and 5 bases from J, leaving 17 bases between. CDR3 protein: CASSPSGVTVYGYTF. The CDR3 bases are TGTGCCAGCAGCCCTTCGGGGGTTACCGTATATGGCTACACCTTC.